This T cell receptor (beta chain) is from a study of blood T cell repertoires in COVID-19. For the study at large: The United States, Italy and Spain were the sources of the acute and convalescent COVID-19 samples.

This CDR3 has 12 amino acids. Germline V gene data show CDR1 as GTSNPN and CDR2 as SVGIG (reference sequence). Unmatched junction bases numbered 9, after V lost 8 bases and J lost 6 bases. In the authors' methods: Amplification with reference gene primers provided the estimates of nucleated cell counts. Libraries were prepared by immunoSEQ multiplex PCR; TCRdb keeps only in-frame clonotypes and omits some of them. V and J calls and clone size are copied from that table; D and trimming were computed from the DNA. The table has more than 95,000 clones, around 85% seen once. Sequencing was performed on peripheral blood. V and J are TRBV30 and TRBJ2-7; 8 bases match TRBD1. The sequence came from a woman older than 75 with active or convalescent COVID-19. This CDR3 is CAGYRGVTEQYF. CDR3 sequence (DNA): TGTGCCGGGTACAGGGGGGTTACCGAGCAGTACTTC.